The clone carrying this T cell receptor (beta chain) was seen a handful of times. Its antigen is as yet unknown. The record originates from a study of identical twins. Trimming took 3 bases from V and 5 from J; bases not matched to a gene: 8. The CDR3 spans 15 residues. The V gene's germline CDR1 is SEHNR and CDR2 FQNEAQ (reference sequence). The authors used template switching to add a universal primer site and gave cDNA unique molecular identifiers. TCRdb processed the 5' RACE reads anew with MiXCR; each CDR3 protein has one entry. This sample has 450,000 or so distinct CDR3 sequences, with approximately 15% found just once. Findings and caveats of the study: Sequences that were out-of-frame, alpha and twin-shared displayed an excess of low generation probability. While abundant cord blood beta clonotypes carried fewer insertions, memory repertoires showed no such pattern. Models predicted too little out-of-frame TCR alpha sharing in monozygotic twins.

Another study also made use of these data, one on yellow fever vaccine responses in identical twins.

This receptor was taken from a woman aged 18-29 years in good health. The specimen was CD4+ T cells sorted from blood. The rearrangement links TRBV7-9 to TRBJ2-7; 9 bases agree with TRBD1. CDR3 in amino acids: CASSFTPGQGNEQYF. DNA of the CDR3: TGTGCCAGCAGCTTCACACCGGGACAGGGTAACGAGCAGTACTTC.